The entry that follows covers one T cell receptor (beta chain) sequence. This clonotype showed up just a few times. The antigen this receptor binds is unknown. No much larger clone exists at a distance of one base, and base qualities are not known. Donors were 35 to 40 systemically healthy Caucasian individuals from Russia aged roughly 6 to 90 years. Around 10 milliliters of peripheral blood were collected from each donor into EDTA-treated Vacutainer tubes. PBMCs were isolated by Ficoll-Paque density-gradient centrifugation, with at least 7 million obtained per sample. Total RNA, at least 5.5 micrograms per sample, was extracted from PBMCs with Trizol reagent. For every donor, an aliquot of PBMCs went through flow cytometry to measure the percentages of naive CD45RAhigh/CD27high T cells. These data come from a study of blood T cells in healthy people across ages (dated by TCRdb to 2015 to 2017). Background for the entire study: In model experiments, template switching captured roughly one uniquely barcoded TCR beta cDNA molecule for every two T cells. Age-related changes in TCR beta repertoire diversity were measured in the study by deep sequencing normalized with unique cDNA molecular identifiers. The donors were divided into four age groups: young (average around 17 years), middle-aged (about 41), aged (62) and long-lived (more than 75). Two additional independent replicas of 1 million unique cDNA reads from the same blood draw were analyzed for two donors (one aged 18 to 29 and one aged 80 or older). To avoid experimental bias, donors of different ages were spread randomly across the sequencing lanes.

Libraries were made using 5' RACE. Reads for this sample came from an Illumina HiSeq 2500. The second PCR ran for about 7 to 11 cycles and used a J-beta primer mix along with a sample-barcoded 5' primer. Each TCR beta cDNA molecule received a unique molecular identifier from a template-switch 5' adaptor carrying 12 random nucleotides. At least 2.5 million CDR3-containing paired-end reads were obtained from each sample. All of the RNA was converted into first-strand cDNA using the Mint cDNA synthesis kit, with a TRBC-specific oligonucleotide serving as the primer. Following uracil-DNA glycosylase treatment, all cDNA underwent a first 18-cycle PCR with the universal primers M1SS and BC2_uni_R. Per the source publication's procedure: For normalization, 1 million high-quality reads, each with a distinct molecular identifier, were randomly selected from each sample. Reads sharing molecular identifiers were discarded rather than binned into consensus sequences. MiTCR, run with a Q25 quality threshold and the strictest error-elimination algorithm, handled CDR3 identification, clonotype clustering and error correction. A nonparametric unseen species model with Euler transformation was used to estimate lower-bound total TCR beta diversity. TCRdb reanalyzed the raw reads on its own, using fastp at Q25 for trimming and MiXCR for clone calling, and kept in-frame beta chains. Rows are combined by CDR3 protein, so each entry shows the most common genes and DNA. The V and J calls and clone size come from TCRdb's table, not from the authors' own analysis. The sample table contains 1 million to 1.2 million distinct CDR3 sequences; only one count was recorded for about two fifths of them. Around 13% of the sample rests with the top ten.

The germline V gene (reference sequence) sets CDR1 to DFQATT and CDR2 to SNEGSKA. The CDR3 numbers 16 residues from cysteine through phenylalanine. Solely the CDR3 DNA is kept, with 48 bases framed from the first base. The germline V and J ends show losses of 5 bases and 0 bases respectively, and no gene match explains 9 bases of the junction. The full study reports these points: Total diversity estimates from one million sequenced T cells were considered lower bounds and underestimates. The percentage of naive T cells measured by flow cytometry correlated strongly with observed TCR beta diversity. Because donor CMV infection status was unknown, age-related changes in expanded clonotypes were potentially confounded. Because profiling used bulk unsorted PBMCs, naive and antigen-experienced compartments could not be compared conclusively. Compared with the aged group, the long-lived group had more naive CD4+ T cells, fewer expanded clones and increased TCR diversity, suggesting age selection. Observed TCR beta diversity per million T cells fell roughly linearly with age, and a significant reduction was already apparent by age approximately 40.

The clonotype was recovered from a man aged 18-30 years in good health. The sequencing sample was made of blood. Recombination linked TRBV20-1 to TRBJ1-4; the central 7 bases match TRBD1. The CDR3 region: CSAFPQGGATNEKLFF. The DNA reads TGCAGTGCTTTCCCCCAGGGGGGCGCAACTAATGAAAAACTGTTTTTT.